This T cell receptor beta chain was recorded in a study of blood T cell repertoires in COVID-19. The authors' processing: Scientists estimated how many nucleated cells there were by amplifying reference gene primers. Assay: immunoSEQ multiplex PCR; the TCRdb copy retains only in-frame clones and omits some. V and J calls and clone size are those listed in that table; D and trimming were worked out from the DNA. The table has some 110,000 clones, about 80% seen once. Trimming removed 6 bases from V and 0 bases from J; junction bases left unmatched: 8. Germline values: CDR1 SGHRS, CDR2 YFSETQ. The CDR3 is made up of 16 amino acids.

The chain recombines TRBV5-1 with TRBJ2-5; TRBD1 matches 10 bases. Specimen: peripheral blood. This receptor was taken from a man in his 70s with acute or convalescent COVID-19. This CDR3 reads CASNWGDRGNQETQYF. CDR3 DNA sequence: TGCGCCAGCAACTGGGGGGACAGGGGAAACCAAGAGACCCAGTACTTC.